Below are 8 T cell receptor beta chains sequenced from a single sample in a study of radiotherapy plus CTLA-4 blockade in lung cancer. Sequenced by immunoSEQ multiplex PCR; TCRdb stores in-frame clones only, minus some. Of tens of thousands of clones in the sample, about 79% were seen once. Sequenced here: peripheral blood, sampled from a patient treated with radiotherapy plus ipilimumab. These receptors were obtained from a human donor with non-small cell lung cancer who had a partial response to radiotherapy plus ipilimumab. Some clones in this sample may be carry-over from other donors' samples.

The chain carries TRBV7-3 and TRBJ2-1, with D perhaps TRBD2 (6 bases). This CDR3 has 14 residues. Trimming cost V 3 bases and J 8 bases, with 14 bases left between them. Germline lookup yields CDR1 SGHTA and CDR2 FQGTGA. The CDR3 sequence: CASSFGGVGDEQFF. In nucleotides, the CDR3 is TGTGCCAGCAGCTTCGGAGGGGTGGGTGATGAGCAGTTCTTC.

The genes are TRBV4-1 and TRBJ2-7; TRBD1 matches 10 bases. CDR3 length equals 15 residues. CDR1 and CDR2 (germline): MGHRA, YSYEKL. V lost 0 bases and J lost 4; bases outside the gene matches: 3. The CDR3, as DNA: TGCGCCAGCAGCCAAGATAGGACAGGGGGTTACGAGCAGTACTTC. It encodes CASSQDRTGGYEQYF.

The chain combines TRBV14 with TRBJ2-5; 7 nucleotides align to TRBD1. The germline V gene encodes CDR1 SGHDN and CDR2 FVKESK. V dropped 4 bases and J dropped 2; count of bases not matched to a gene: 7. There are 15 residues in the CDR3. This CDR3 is CASSRGQTRQETQYF. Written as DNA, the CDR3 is TGTGCCAGCAGCCGGGGACAGACGCGTCAAGAGACCCAGTACTTC.

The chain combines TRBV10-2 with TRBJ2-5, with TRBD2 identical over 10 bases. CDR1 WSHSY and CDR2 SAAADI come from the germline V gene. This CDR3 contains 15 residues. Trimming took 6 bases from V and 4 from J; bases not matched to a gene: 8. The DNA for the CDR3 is TGCGCCAGCAGCGAACCTAGCGGGGGTAGAGAGACCCAGTACTTC. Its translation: CASSEPSGGRETQYF.

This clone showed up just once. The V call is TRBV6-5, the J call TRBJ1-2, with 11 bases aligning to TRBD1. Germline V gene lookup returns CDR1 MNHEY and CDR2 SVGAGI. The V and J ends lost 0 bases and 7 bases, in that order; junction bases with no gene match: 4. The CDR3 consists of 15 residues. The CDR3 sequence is CASSYSGTGGSGYTF. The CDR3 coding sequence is TGTGCCAGCAGTTACTCGGGGACAGGGGGTAGTGGCTACACCTTC.

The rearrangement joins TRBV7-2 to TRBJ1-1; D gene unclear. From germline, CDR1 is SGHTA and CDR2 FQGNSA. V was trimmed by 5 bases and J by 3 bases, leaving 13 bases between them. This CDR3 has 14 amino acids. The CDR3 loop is CASSPRGEDTEAFF. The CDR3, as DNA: TGTGCCAGCAGCCCCCGCGGAGAGGACACTGAAGCTTTCTTT.

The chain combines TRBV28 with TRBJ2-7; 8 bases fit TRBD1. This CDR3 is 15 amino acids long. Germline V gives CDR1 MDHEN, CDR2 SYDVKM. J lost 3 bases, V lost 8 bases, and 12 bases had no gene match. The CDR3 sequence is CASRRWTGSYYEQYF. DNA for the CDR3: TGTGCCAGCCGACGATGGACAGGGTCCTACTACGAGCAGTACTTC. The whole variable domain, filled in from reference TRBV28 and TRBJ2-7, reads DVKVTQSSRYLVKRTGEKVFLECVQDMDHENMFWYRQDPGLGLRLIYFSYDVKMKEKGDIPEGYSVSREKKERFSLILESASTNQTSMYLCASRRWTGSYYEQYFGPGTRLTVT.

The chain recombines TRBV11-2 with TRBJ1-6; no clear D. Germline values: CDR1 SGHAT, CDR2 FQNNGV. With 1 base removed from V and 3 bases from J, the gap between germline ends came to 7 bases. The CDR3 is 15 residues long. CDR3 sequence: CASSLGAHYNSPLHF. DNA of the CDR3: TGTGCCAGCAGCTTAGGAGCCCACTATAATTCACCCCTCCACTTT.